These T cell receptor beta chains were read from a single sample in a study of tumor-infiltrating lymphocytes in primary liver carcinoma. TCRdb recomputed calls from the multiplex PCR reads with MiXCR, one row per CDR3 protein. The sample carries 65,000 to 80,000 distinct CDR3 sequences, almost 70% recorded once. Material: liver tumor tissue from sampling region 4. All receptors come from a middle-aged man with primary liver carcinoma and hepatitis B virus infection. Each CDR3 is given with its conserved first and last residue. D genes are given only for firm matches. Clone size appears in some rows only: once, few, many, or a class for an expanded clone.

size,J,V,D,DNA,CDR3
NA,TRBJ1-1,TRBV28,NA,TGTGCCAGCATTCCCGCGACGGAGGGGAACACTGAAACTTTCTTT,CASIPATEGNTETFF
NA,TRBJ2-7,TRBV10-1,TRBD2,TGCGCCAGCAGCCCCGGGACTAGCGGGAGCTATGAGCAGTACTTC,CASSPGTSGSYEQYF
many,TRBJ1-1,TRBV10-3,NA,TGTGCCATCAGTGAGTCGAGCGGAGGAGGCACTGAAGCTTTCTTT,CAISESSGGGTEAFF
NA,TRBJ2-1,TRBV24-1,NA,TGTGCCACCAGTGACACAGTTGGGATCGGGGAGCAGTTCTTC,CATSDTVGIGEQFF
medium-sized,TRBJ2-7,TRBV4-2,TRBD1,TGTGCCAGCAGCCAACTCACTGGACAGGGGGCGCGGCAGTACTTC,CASSQLTGQGARQYF
NA,TRBJ2-7,TRBV11-2,NA,TGTGCCAACACCACGGCACCGGGTCCGGGCTACGGGCAGTACTTC,CANTTAPGPGYGQYF
NA,TRBJ2-5,TRBV6-2/TRBV6-3,NA,TGTGCCAGCAATTCTCAGGAGACCCAGTACTTC,CASNSQETQYF
many,TRBJ2-2,TRBV6-1,NA,TGTGCCAGCGATACAGGTTCCTTTAACACCGGGGAGCTGTTTTTT,CASDTGSFNTGELFF
many,TRBJ2-1,TRBV5-6,NA,TGTGCCAGCAGCCTCCCGGGCATAAGCTCCTACAATGAGCAGTTCTTC,CASSLPGISSYNEQFF
NA,TRBJ2-6,TRBV5-5,NA,TGTGCCAGCAGCCTGAGACTAGTGGAGATTAGCTCTGGGGCCAACGTCCCGACTTTC,CASSLRLVEISSGANVPTF
NA,TRBJ2-7,TRBV4-1,TRBD2,TGCGCCAGCAGCCAAGGTCCGGCTAGCGGGGGGGCCTACGAGCAATACTTC,CASSQGPASGGAYEQYF
NA,TRBJ2-1,TRBV7-9,TRBD2,TGTACCAGCAGCCCGGGCAGGGCGGGAGTATGGGATGAGCAGTTCTTC,CTSSPGRAGVWDEQFF
NA,TRBJ2-1,TRBV11-2,NA,TGTGGCAGTGTACTAAGGGACCTCCGGGGACATGAGCAGTTCTTC,CGSVLRDLRGHEQFF
NA,TRBJ2-3,TRBV29-1,TRBD2,TGCAGCGTAGCGGGGGGGGGTGACACAGGTACGCAGTATTTT,CSVAGGGDTGTQYF
many,TRBJ2-7,TRBV6-5,NA,TGTGCCAGCAGTTACGCAGCGGGAATAGGGGGAGAGCAGTACTTC,CASSYAAGIGGEQYF
NA,TRBJ2-1,TRBV29-1,NA,TGCAGCGCTGAAGGCCGGGAACAGTACAATGAGCAGTTTTTC,CSAEGREQYNEQFF
many,TRBJ2-3,TRBV10-3,NA,TGTGCCATCACGGGAGGGGGCGGCCCAGATACGCAGTATTTT,CAITGGGGPDTQYF
NA,TRBJ2-5,TRBV11-2,TRBD2,TGTACCAGCAGCACAGGACTAGCGGGAGTGGAGACCCGGTACTTC,CTSSTGLAGVETRYF
many,TRBJ2-3,TRBV13,TRBD2,TGTGCCAGCAGCTTATCCGGGACTAGCAGAAACACAGATACGCAGTATTTT,CASSLSGTSRNTDTQYF
NA,TRBJ2-1,TRBV11-2,TRBD2,TGTGCCAGCAGCTTGGATGTAGGACTAGCCATGAGTGAGCAGTTCTTC,CASSLDVGLAMSEQFF
NA,TRBJ2-6,TRBV6-6,NA,TGTGCCAACAGTCCTACAGGGTCCGGGGCCAACGTCCTGACTTTT,CANSPTGSGANVLTF
once,TRBJ2-5,TRBV29-1,NA,TGCAGCGTTGGGGCTTGGGAGAAGACCCAGTACTTC,CSVGAWEKTQYF
few,TRBJ1-4,TRBV25-1,NA,TGTGCCAGCAGATCACCCTATGCAACTAATGAAAAACTGTTTTTT,CASRSPYATNEKLFF
NA,TRBJ1-5,TRBV6-6,NA,TGTGCCAGCAGGACAGGAGAATACAATCAGCCCCAGCATTTT,CASRTGEYNQPQHF
few,TRBJ1-4,TRBV16,NA,TGTGCCAGCGGCCAATCGGGGGCAACTAATAAAAAACTGTTTTTT,CASGQSGATNKKLFF
once,TRBJ1-5,TRBV6-1,TRBD1,TGTGCCAGGAGAGTCGGGACAGGGAATCCCTATAACAATCAGCCCCAGCATTTT,CARRVGTGNPYNNQPQHF
NA,TRBJ2-2,TRBV6-5,TRBD1,TGTGCCAGCAGTTACTCGAATAGGGGGCTGGGGGAGCTGTCTTTT,CASSYSNRGLGELSF
NA,TRBJ2-7,TRBV25-1,NA,TGTGCCAACAGTGAACTCGTGGGCGAGCAGTACTTC,CANSELVGEQYF
NA,TRBJ2-3,TRBV5-1,NA,TGCGCCAGCTCACCAAATAACGGGACCCCAGCGGATACGCAGTATTTT,CASSPNNGTPADTQYF
NA,TRBJ2-6,TRBV7-3,NA,TGTGCCAGCAGCTTAAACGCTCCCAGCTCTGGGGCCAACGTCCTGACTTTC,CASSLNAPSSGANVLTF
NA,TRBJ2-5,TRBV24-1,NA,TGTGCCACCAGTGGGCAGGGGAACCAAGAGACCCAGTACTTC,CATSGQGNQETQYF